This T cell receptor (beta chain) was sequenced in a study of blood T cell repertoires in COVID-19. Across the study: The cDNA or gDNA used as material had been derived from T cells, B-cell-depleted T cells, or PBMCs.

In the original analysis: Cell counts per sample came from amplifying reference gene primers. The repertoire was sequenced with immunoSEQ multiplex PCR; TCRdb's copy has only in-frame clones and lacks some. V and J calls plus clone size are reproduced from that table; the DNA served to infer D and trimming. The table includes a few hundred thousand clones, 85% detected once. This clone was seen only a few times. After removal of 0 bases from V and 5 bases from J, the junction contained 4 bases not matched to a gene. Germline CDR1 is SGHRS and CDR2 is YFSETQ. The CDR3 consists of 14 residues. Sequencing was done on a sample of peripheral blood. The chain joins TRBV5-1 to TRBJ2-7, with 8 bases that match TRBD2. This sequence originates from a woman between 18 and 30 years old with acute or convalescent COVID-19. CDR3 amino acids: CASSLVATSDEQYF. The CDR3 region has the DNA TGCGCCAGCAGCTTGGTCGCGACTAGCGACGAGCAGTACTTC. Variable domain in full (rest from reference TRBV5-1 and TRBJ2-7): KAGVTQTPRYLIKTRGQQVTLSCSPISGHRSVSWYQQTPGQGLQFLFEYFSETQRNKGNFPGRFSGRQFSNSRSEMNVSTLELGDSALYLCASSLVATSDEQYFGPGTRLTVT.